This TCR beta chain comes out of a study of T cell changes during pregnancy in multiple sclerosis. The protocol was immunoSEQ multiplex PCR, while the TCRdb copy is restricted to in-frame clones and leaves out a portion. The table includes roughly 120,000 clones, roughly 90% detected once. Trimming cost V 3 bases and J 4 bases; bases outside gene matches: 8. Germline assignment: CDR1 KGHSH and CDR2 LQKENI. This CDR3 contains 15 residues. This chain links TRBV18 with TRBJ1-2; 7 bases fit TRBD1. The sample here was peripheral blood, taken in the third trimester of pregnancy. The source is a female donor with multiple sclerosis, enrolled in a pregnancy study. CDR3 sequence reads: CASSPSGDSTYGYTF. In DNA, the CDR3 is TGTGCCAGCTCACCGTCCGGGGACAGCACCTATGGCTACACCTTC.